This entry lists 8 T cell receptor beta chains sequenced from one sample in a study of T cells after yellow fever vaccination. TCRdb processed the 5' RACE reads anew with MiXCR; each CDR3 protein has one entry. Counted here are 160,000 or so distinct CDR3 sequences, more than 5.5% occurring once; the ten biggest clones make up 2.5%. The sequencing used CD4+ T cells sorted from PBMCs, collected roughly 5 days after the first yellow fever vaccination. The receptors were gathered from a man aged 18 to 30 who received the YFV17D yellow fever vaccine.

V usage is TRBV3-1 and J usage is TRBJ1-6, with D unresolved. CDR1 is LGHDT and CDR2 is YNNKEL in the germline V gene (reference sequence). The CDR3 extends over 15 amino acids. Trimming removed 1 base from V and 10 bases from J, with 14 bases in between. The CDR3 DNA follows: TGTGCCAGCAGCCAAGCCCGAAGTGCCGGATCACCCCTCCACTTT. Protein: CASSQARSAGSPLHF.

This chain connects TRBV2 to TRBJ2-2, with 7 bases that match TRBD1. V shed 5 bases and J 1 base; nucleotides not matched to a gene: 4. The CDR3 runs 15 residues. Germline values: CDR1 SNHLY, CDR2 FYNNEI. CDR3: CASSLQGLNTGELFF. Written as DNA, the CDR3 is TGTGCCAGCAGTCTACAGGGGCTGAACACCGGGGAGCTGTTTTTT.

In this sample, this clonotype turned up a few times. The CDR3 nucleotides are TGTGCCAGCTCACCACTCGGGTATATTGAGCAGTTCTTC. Residues: CASSPLGYIEQFF. The V call is TRBV18, the J call TRBJ2-1; D not resolved. The V gene's germline CDR1 is KGHSH and CDR2 LQKENI. The CDR3 is 13 amino acids. V was shortened by 1 base and J by 9 bases, with 10 bases between the two germline ends.

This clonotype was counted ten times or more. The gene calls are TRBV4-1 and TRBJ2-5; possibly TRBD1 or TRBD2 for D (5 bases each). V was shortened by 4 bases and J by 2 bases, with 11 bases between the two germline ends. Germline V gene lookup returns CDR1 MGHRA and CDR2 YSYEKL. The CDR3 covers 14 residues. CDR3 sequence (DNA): TGCGCCAGCAGCCCCCCGGGGCATCAAGAGACCCAGTACTTC. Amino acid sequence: CASSPPGHQETQYF.

CDR3 bases: TGTGCCAGCTCACCCGGAAGCAATCAGCCCCAGCATTTT. Translated, it gives CASSPGSNQPQHF. This chain links TRBV18 with TRBJ1-5; no clear D. Germline V gene sequence: CDR1 KGHSH, CDR2 LQKENI. The CDR3 loop spans 13 amino acids. Trimming cost V 3 bases and J 1 base, with 4 bases left between them.

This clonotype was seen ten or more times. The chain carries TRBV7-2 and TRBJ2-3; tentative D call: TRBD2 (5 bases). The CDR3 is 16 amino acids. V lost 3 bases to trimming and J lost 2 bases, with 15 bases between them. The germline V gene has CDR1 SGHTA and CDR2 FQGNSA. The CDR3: CASSFKASRNTDTQYF. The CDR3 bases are TGTGCCAGCAGCTTCAAGGCTAGCCGAAACACAGATACGCAGTATTTT.

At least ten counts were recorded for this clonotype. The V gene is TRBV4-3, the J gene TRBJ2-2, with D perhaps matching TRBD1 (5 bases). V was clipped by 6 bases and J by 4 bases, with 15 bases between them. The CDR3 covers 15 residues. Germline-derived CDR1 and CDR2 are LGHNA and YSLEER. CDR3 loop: CASSPRPTGTGELFF. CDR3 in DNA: TGCGCCAGCAGTCCACGCCCCACAGGCACCGGGGAGCTGTTTTTT.

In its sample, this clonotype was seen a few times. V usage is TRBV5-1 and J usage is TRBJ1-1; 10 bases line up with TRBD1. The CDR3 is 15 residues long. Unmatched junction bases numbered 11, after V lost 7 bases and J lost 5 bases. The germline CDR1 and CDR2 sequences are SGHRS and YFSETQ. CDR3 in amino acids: CASRRGTGERTEAFF. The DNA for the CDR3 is TGCGCCAGCCGAAGAGGGACAGGGGAGAGGACTGAAGCTTTCTTT.